These 10 T cell receptor beta chains share one sample of origin, sequenced in a study of shared T cell receptors in the human thymus. Produced via immunoSEQ multiplex PCR; TCRdb's table is partial and in-frame only. Here the sample spans 700,000 to 750,000 clones, approximately 83% being singletons. Separately, the same data were catalogued under a study of human thymus T cells.

Sequencing input: thymocytes. These receptors were obtained from a girl less than two years old with a congenital heart defect.

This clone was picked up a small number of times. This chain links TRBV19 with TRBJ1-2; D is possibly TRBD1 (5 bases). CDR1 and CDR2 from the germline V gene are LNHDA and SQIVND (reference sequence). The CDR3 extends over 17 amino acids. Between the trimmed V and J ends, which lost 5 bases and 4 bases, there was a span of 23 bases. The CDR3 coding sequence is TGTGCCAGTAGTCCGGGGGGTCGATCTTTCCCGAGCTATGGCTACACCTTC. Translating it yields CASSPGGRSFPSYGYTF.

This clone came up a few times. The V and J genes are TRBV2 and TRBJ2-1; D possibly corresponds to TRBD1 (6 bases). The CDR3 has 13 amino acids. Germline V lookup: CDR1 SNHLY, CDR2 FYNNEI. The ends were cut back, 8 bases at V and 6 bases at J, with 14 bases in the middle. The CDR3 is CASAPGARNEQFF. The CDR3 DNA is TGTGCCAGCGCGCCAGGGGCACGCAATGAGCAGTTCTTC.

The chain couples TRBV27 to TRBJ1-4; 9 bases map to TRBD1. CDR1 and CDR2 from the germline V gene are MNHEY and SMNVEV (reference sequence). The CDR3 has 17 residues. With 0 bases clipped from V and 8 bases from J, the junction kept 10 bases outside the gene matches. DNA for the CDR3: TGTGCCAGCAGTTTATCGAGGCCGGGACAGGGTGAGGAAAAACTGTTTTTT. Amino acids: CASSLSRPGQGEEKLFF.

This clone was counted a single time. This chain joins TRBV14 and TRBJ1-2; 10 nucleotides line up with TRBD1. The germline gives CDR1 SGHDN, CDR2 FVKESK. Trimming took 4 bases from V and 2 from J; bases not matched to a gene: 7. The CDR3 runs 16 residues. The CDR3 is CASSRRDRGSNYGYTF. CDR3 DNA sequence: TGTGCCAGCAGCCGCCGGGACAGGGGCTCAAACTATGGCTACACCTTC.

The gene calls are TRBV7-9 and TRBJ1-1; D remains unclear. Trimming cost V 10 bases and J 3 bases, with 3 bases left between them. Germline values: CDR1 SEHNR, CDR2 FQNEAQ (reference sequence). The length of the CDR3 is 9 residues. The CDR3 nucleotides read TGTGCCATCGACACTGAAGCTTTCTTT. Its protein product is CAIDTEAFF.

The J gene is TRBJ1-4, the V gene TRBV29-1, with unresolved D. CDR3 length equals 11 residues. The germline V and J ends were trimmed by 3 bases and 6 bases, with 5 bases remaining between them. The V gene's germline CDR1 is SQVTM and CDR2 ANQGSEA. For the CDR3, the DNA is TGCAGCGTTGAGGAGCATGAAAAACTGTTTTTT. Its translation is CSVEEHEKLFF.

The V gene is TRBV29-1, the J gene TRBJ2-5; 7 nucleotides match TRBD2. The V segment lost 4 bases and the J segment 4 bases; nucleotides outside the gene matches: 9. Germline V CDR1 and CDR2: SQVTM, ANQGSEA. The CDR3 is 14 amino acids. The CDR3 sequence: CSVASHRGGETQYF. The CDR3 nucleotides read TGCAGCGTTGCATCCCATCGCGGGGGAGAGACCCAGTACTTC.

The V gene is TRBV7-8, the J gene TRBJ1-5; unclear D gene. This CDR3 has 14 amino acids. With 5 bases removed from V and 8 bases from J, the gap between germline ends came to 16 bases. Germline CDR1 SGHVS, CDR2 FQNEAQ. CDR3 nucleotide sequence: TGTGCCAGCAGCAACGCCGGAGGACGGGAGCCCCAGCATTTT. Translated: CASSNAGGREPQHF.

J is TRBJ2-1 and V is TRBV19, with 7 bases lining up with TRBD1. The V segment lost 5 bases and the J segment 6 bases; nucleotides outside the gene matches: 10. Germline CDR1 and CDR2: LNHDA and SQIVND (reference sequence). This CDR3 comprises 15 residues. Here the CDR3 reads CASSLRQGVGNEQFF. In DNA form, the CDR3 reads TGTGCCAGTAGTCTTAGACAGGGAGTTGGCAATGAGCAGTTCTTC.

This sequence joins TRBV4-1 and TRBJ2-7; 7 positions match TRBD2. Germline-derived CDR1 and CDR2 are MGHRA and YSYEKL. Unmatched junction bases numbered 3, after V lost 2 bases and J lost 2 bases. CDR3 length: 14 residues. CDR3 DNA sequence: TGCGCCAGCAGCCAACGGGGGGACGCCTACGAGCAGTACTTC. It is translated as CASSQRGDAYEQYF.